This paragraph covers one TCR beta chain sequence. Its target is unknown. This sample was included in a study of T cells in tuberculosis. Study outcomes and limitations: Classification accuracy was over 85% (AUROC around 0.9) with the GMM-specific repertoire.

V shed 3 bases and J 2 bases; nucleotides not matched to a gene: 10. Germline CDR1 reads SGHTS; CDR2 reads YDEGEE. The CDR3 has 17 amino acids. Only in-frame clones appear in the TCRdb table, and some are missing; sequencing was by immunoSEQ multiplex PCR. The data contain about 36,000 clones, 93% of them singletons. The chain recombines TRBV5-8 with TRBJ1-2, with 10 bases matching TRBD1. The sample consisted of PBMCs. The TCR originated in a donor aged 10 to 29 with latent tuberculosis or without tuberculosis infection. The CDR3, as DNA: TGTGCCAGCAGCTCATGGGACAGGGGAAGTCGCAACTATGGCTACACCTTC. Its protein product is CASSSWDRGSRNYGYTF.